A single sample gave rise to the 28 T cell receptor beta chains below, sequenced in a study of T cells in Graves' hyperthyroidism and ophthalmopathy. The investigators amplified TCR beta CDR3 regions from RNA transcripts. HTBI primers were the set used in a first-round RT-PCR of the TCR CDR3. TCRdb reprocessed the multiplex PCR reads with MiXCR, giving one entry per CDR3 protein. Of a few hundred thousand distinct CDR3 sequences listed, 15% to 19% are singletons. The material sequenced was blood. The receptors derive from a woman in her 30s with Graves' hyperthyroidism.

This clonotype was counted at least ten times. V and J are TRBV10-3 and TRBJ2-3, with D tentatively TRBD1 or TRBD2 (5 bases each). Looked up from germline, CDR1 is ENHRY and CDR2 is SYGVKD. Deletions cut 6 bases from V and 0 bases from J, with 13 bases between. The CDR3 length is 15 residues. The CDR3 loop is CAIRARGSSTDTQYF. CDR3 bases: TGTGCCATCAGGGCGAGGGGATCTAGCACAGATACGCAGTATTTT.

This clonotype was seen only a few times. This chain joins TRBV24-1 and TRBJ2-3, with 9 bases aligning to TRBD1. The CDR3 covers 14 residues. V lost 6 bases and J lost 4; bases outside the gene matches: 4. Germline values: CDR1 KGHDR, CDR2 SFDVKD. The CDR3 bases are TGTGCCACCAGTCGGGGACAGGGCCCAGATACGCAGTATTTT. It codes for CATSRGQGPDTQYF.

The rearrangement links TRBV6-9 to TRBJ1-6, with D perhaps TRBD1 (5 bases). Germline V gene lookup returns CDR1 MNHGY and CDR2 SVAAGI. CDR3 length equals 16 residues. Trimming shortened V by 2 bases and J by 2 bases, and 10 bases separated the two germline ends. CDR3 DNA: TGTGCCAGCAGTTATGCAGGGTCCCCCTATAATTCACCCCTCCACTTT. As protein: CASSYAGSPYNSPLHF.

This clonotype was picked up many times. CDR3 nucleotides: TGCGCCAGCAGCTTCGGGGCACACGAGCAGTACTTC. Its protein product is CASSFGAHEQYF. The rearrangement uses TRBV5-1 and TRBJ2-7; D may match TRBD1 or TRBD2 (5 bases each). The germline V gene has CDR1 SGHRS and CDR2 YFSETQ. Trimming took 2 bases from V and 5 from J, leaving 8 bases between them. The CDR3 covers 12 residues.

This clonotype has a count of ten or more. In DNA, the CDR3 is TGCAGTGCTGACGGGACTAGTTACTTCTACAATGAGCAGTTCTTC. Amino acids: CSADGTSYFYNEQFF. V gene TRBV20-1 combines with J gene TRBJ2-1, with 8 bases fitting TRBD2. Trimming cost V 5 bases and J 3 bases; bases outside gene matches: 9. CDR3 size: 15 residues. The germline V gene has CDR1 DFQATT and CDR2 SNEGSKA (reference sequence).

This clonotype was found many times. The gene calls are TRBV28 and TRBJ2-7; 12 nucleotides match TRBD1. The CDR3 loop spans 14 amino acids. V was pared by 6 bases and J by 0 bases, with 0 bases of the junction left unmatched. CDR1 and CDR2 (germline): MDHEN, SYDVKM. The CDR3, as DNA: TGTGCCAGCAGGGGACAGGGGGCCTCCTACGAGCAGTACTTC. Amino acids: CASRGQGASYEQYF.

The J gene is TRBJ2-7, the V gene TRBV2; TRBD2 matches 13 bases. V trimming: 3 bases; J trimming: 1 base; junction bases outside the gene matches: 0. Per germline, CDR1 SNHLY and CDR2 FYNNEI. The length of the CDR3 is 15 residues. CDR3 DNA: TGTGCCAGCAGTGAGACTAGCGGGGGGTCCTACGAGCAGTACTTC. It is translated as CASSETSGGSYEQYF.

This sequence joins TRBV29-1 and TRBJ2-3, with 9 nucleotides matching TRBD2. V trimming: 7 bases; J trimming: 4 bases; junction bases outside the gene matches: 12. Germline lookup yields CDR1 SQVTM and CDR2 ANQGSEA. The CDR3 spans 15 residues. The CDR3: CSAELAGQRSDTQYF. In DNA form, the CDR3 reads TGCAGCGCCGAACTAGCGGGCCAGAGATCAGATACGCAGTATTTT.

About this clonotype itself: At one of its ends the junction is not consistent with the germline gene, which may arise from a read error. The rearrangement joins TRBV6-1 to TRBJ2-3; a weak D match, TRBD1 (7 bases). Looked up from germline, CDR1 is MNHNS and CDR2 is SASEGT. The CDR3 length is 19 residues. Here the CDR3 DNA reads TGCGCCAGCAATCGGACAGGCAGGGGGGCGTCGGGAGAAGTGGATACGCAGTATTTT. Amino acids: CASNRTGRGASGEVDTQYF.

The rearrangement links TRBV12-3 or TRBV12-4 to TRBJ2-3; possibly TRBD1 for D (6 bases). The CDR3 extends over 14 amino acids. V lost 6 bases and J lost 5, with 15 bases in between. The CDR3 nucleotides read TGTGCCAGCAGCAGATTTAGGGACAAAGATACGCAGTATTTT. It is translated as CASSRFRDKDTQYF.

The gene calls are TRBV19 and TRBJ2-1, with D possibly matching TRBD1 (6 bases). Germline-derived CDR1 and CDR2 are LNHDA and SQIVND (reference sequence). V lost 6 bases and J 0 bases, leaving 15 bases between the germline ends. The CDR3 runs to 16 residues. The CDR3 here is CASSPRSGVSYNEQFF. CDR3 sequence (DNA): TGTGCCAGTAGCCCACGTTCAGGGGTCTCCTACAATGAGCAGTTCTTC.

In regard to this clonotype: Given a much more abundant clone one base away, this may be a read error. The rearrangement links TRBV5-1 to TRBJ1-5, with D tentatively TRBD1 (6 bases). This CDR3 is 18 amino acids long. Trimming shortened V by 0 bases and J by 5 bases, and 21 bases separated the two germline ends. CDR1 and CDR2 from the germline V gene are SGHRS and YFSETQ. The CDR3 nucleotides read TGCGCCAGCAGCTTGGCCCCGGTCGGGGGGCGGGGGTATCAGCCCCAGCATTTT. This encodes CASSLAPVGGRGYQPQHF.

The table lists this clonotype with many counts. The V call is TRBV12-3 or TRBV12-4, the J call TRBJ2-4; TRBD1 aligns across 9 bases. V gave up 6 bases and J gave up 7 bases; unmatched junction bases: 10. The CDR3 runs 15 residues. CDR3 in amino acids: CASRDPGQGSNIQYF. The DNA for the CDR3 is TGTGCCAGCAGGGATCCGGGACAGGGATCCAACATTCAGTACTTC.

In this sample, this clonotype turned up many times. The chain recombines TRBV20-1 with TRBJ2-5; D call uncertain. This CDR3 region has 13 residues. The V and J ends lost 1 base and 7 bases respectively, with 13 bases between them. The germline gives CDR1 DFQATT, CDR2 SNEGSKA (reference sequence). DNA of the CDR3: TGCAGTGCTAGAGGCGAAGGCCCCGGGACCCAGTACTTC. Protein sequence: CSARGEGPGTQYF.

The rearrangement uses TRBV28 and TRBJ2-1; D is unresolved. There are 11 residues in the CDR3. Germline loops: CDR1 MDHEN, CDR2 SYDVKM. Trimming stripped 8 bases from V and 7 bases from J, with 9 bases between. In DNA form, the CDR3 reads TGTGCCAGCGGGAATAGGAATGAGCAGTTCTTC. Translating it yields CASGNRNEQFF.

CDR3 amino acids: CSVVGTGKAEQYF. The CDR3 nucleotides read TGCAGCGTTGTCGGGACAGGGAAAGCCGAGCAGTACTTC. This sequence joins TRBV29-1 and TRBJ2-7, with 9 bases fitting TRBD1. CDR1 SQVTM and CDR2 ANQGSEA come from the germline V gene. After removal of 4 bases from V and 6 bases from J, the junction contained 7 bases not matched to a gene. The CDR3 has 13 amino acids.

Many counts were recorded for this clonotype. The chain is built from TRBV7-2 and TRBJ2-3; 10 nucleotides align to TRBD2. V lost 4 bases, J lost 2 bases, and 6 bases stayed unmatched. The germline CDR1 and CDR2 sequences are SGHTA and FQGNSA. CDR3 size: 16 residues. The CDR3 sequence is CASSWNSGRTTDTQYF. Here the CDR3 DNA reads TGTGCCAGCAGCTGGAATAGCGGGAGGACCACAGATACGCAGTATTTT.

This clonotype has a count of ten or more. This chain links TRBV28 with TRBJ1-4, with D tentatively TRBD1 (5 bases). The CDR3 sequence is 15 residues long. Germline CDR1 MDHEN, CDR2 SYDVKM. Trimming pared 4 bases from V and 1 base from J, leaving 10 bases between. CDR3 sequence reads: CASSSVGGTNEKLFF. CDR3 bases: TGTGCCAGCAGTTCTGTTGGGGGAACTAATGAAAAACTGTTTTTT.

This clonotype was recorded many times. The chain links TRBV5-1 to TRBJ2-2; 7 nucleotides agree with TRBD1. V gave up 3 bases and J gave up 6 bases; unmatched junction bases: 8. Germline V gene lookup returns CDR1 SGHRS and CDR2 YFSETQ. This CDR3 comprises 15 residues. CDR3 amino acids: CASSYRQGNSGELFF. The CDR3, as DNA: TGCGCCAGCAGCTACAGACAGGGCAATTCCGGGGAGCTGTTTTTT.

There are many counts of this clonotype. This chain joins TRBV6-1 and TRBJ2-7, with TRBD1 matching over 11 bases. CDR1 MNHNS and CDR2 SASEGT come from the germline V gene. Unmatched junction bases numbered 7, after V lost 6 bases and J lost 6 bases. This CDR3 is built from 14 residues. For the CDR3, the DNA is TGTGCCAGCAGCGTGGACAGGGGGCAGAGCGAGCAGTACTTC. It yields the protein CASSVDRGQSEQYF.

This clonotype was counted only a few times. The chain combines TRBV12-3 or TRBV12-4 with TRBJ2-7, with TRBD1 identical over 7 bases. The CDR3 has 14 residues. The V and J ends lost 6 bases and 0 bases, in that order; junction bases with no gene match: 5. The CDR3 sequence: CASSNRGLSYEQYF. Here the CDR3 DNA reads TGTGCCAGCAGCAACAGGGGCCTCTCCTACGAGCAGTACTTC.

This clonotype was recorded many times. The chain is built from TRBV20-1 and TRBJ2-7; the D call may be TRBD1 or TRBD2 (6 bases each). The CDR3 is 13 amino acids. V lost 3 bases, J lost 6 bases, and 15 bases lay in between. Germline CDR1 reads DFQATT; CDR2 reads SNEGSKA (reference sequence). The CDR3 reads CSASNGGTSEQYF. The DNA for the CDR3 is TGCAGTGCTAGTAATGGCGGGACAAGCGAGCAGTACTTC.

This clonotype showed up many times. V gene TRBV5-1 combines with J gene TRBJ1-1; D is unresolved. The CDR3 runs 15 residues. The germline V gene has CDR1 SGHRS and CDR2 YFSETQ. The V end was cut by 0 bases, the J end by 3 bases, with 12 bases between. For the CDR3, the DNA is TGCGCCAGCAGCTTGGCGGTTGCATGGGACACTGAAGCTTTCTTT. It encodes CASSLAVAWDTEAFF.

Turning to this clonotype: A much larger clone differs from this one at a single base, so this may be a read error. The chain employs TRBV7-9 and TRBJ2-7; 13 nucleotides align to TRBD2. CDR1 is SEHNR, CDR2 FQNEAQ, per germline (reference sequence). The CDR3 has 17 residues. CDR3 sequence (DNA): TGTGCCTGCAGCTTAACGGGACTAGCGGGAAGGTCCTACGAGCAGTACTTC. It yields the protein CACSLTGLAGRSYEQYF.

This clonotype was found many times. This sequence joins TRBV5-1 and TRBJ2-2, with TRBD2 matching over 7 bases. V lost 4 bases and J lost 2; bases outside the gene matches: 5. This CDR3 is 15 amino acids long. Germline-derived CDR1 and CDR2 are SGHRS and YFSETQ. The CDR3 here is CASSQSGENTGELFF. The CDR3 nucleotides read TGCGCCAGCAGCCAGAGCGGGGAAAACACCGGGGAGCTGTTTTTT. The variable domain in full, with the rest retrieved from reference TRBV5-1 and TRBJ2-2, is KAGVTQTPRYLIKTRGQQVTLSCSPISGHRSVSWYQQTPGQGLQFLFEYFSETQRNKGNFPGRFSGRQFSNSRSEMNVSTLELGDSALYLCASSQSGENTGELFFGEGSRLTVL.

This clonotype was counted between two and nine times. V is TRBV12-3 or TRBV12-4 and J is TRBJ2-2; the match to TRBD2 covers 7 bases. J was trimmed by 4 bases and V by 5 bases; bases with no gene match: 13. This CDR3 contains 17 residues. For the CDR3, the DNA is TGTGCCAGCAGTCCCTGGATAGCGGGCGGGTCCACCGGGGAGCTGTTTTTT. It translates to CASSPWIAGGSTGELFF.

V usage is TRBV5-1 and J usage is TRBJ2-3; 7 bases map to TRBD2. Trimming removed 1 base from V and 3 bases from J; junction bases left unmatched: 5. This CDR3 is built from 15 residues. Germline loops: CDR1 SGHRS, CDR2 YFSETQ. CDR3 bases: TGCGCCAGCAGCTTGACGCTAGCGGTTACAGATACGCAGTATTTT. Amino acids: CASSLTLAVTDTQYF.

This clonotype was seen at least ten times. This chain uses TRBV3-1 with TRBJ2-7; 7 bases align to TRBD2. The V segment lost 5 bases and the J segment 8 bases; nucleotides outside the gene matches: 6. CDR3 length: 12 amino acids. Per the germline V gene, CDR1 is LGHDT and CDR2 is YNNKEL (reference sequence). Here the CDR3 reads CASSLGGSKQYF. CDR3 bases: TGTGCCAGCAGCTTAGGCGGGAGTAAGCAGTACTTC.